The clone carrying this T cell receptor beta chain was seen at least ten times. As yet, its antigen is unknown. A single record per CDR3 protein comes from TCRdb applying MiXCR to the 5' RACE reads. This repertoire shows about 38,000 distinct CDR3 sequences, 11% found once; its top ten account for over 25%. This sample was taken from a study of T-cell memory formation after mild COVID-19. The overall study: Largely, TCR clusters stayed within a single donor.

General study results and limits: The SARS-CoV-2 specificity of second-wave clones reaching peak at day 37 remained unverified. CD4+ clones that contracted lay mainly in CM and EM; CD8+ ones lay in EMRA. Detection of some responders pre-infection suggested pre-existing cross-reactive memory T cells participated.

The J segment lost 6 bases and the V segment lost 1 base, leaving 9 bases of the junction unmatched. CDR1 SGHVT and CDR2 SQSDAQ come from the germline V gene. The CDR3 consists of 18 residues. The V call is TRBV7-4, the J call TRBJ1-6, with 10 bases that match TRBD1. The sequence was collected from a young man who had mild COVID-19 (a few samples of this study predate the infection). Cell type and time point are not known. The specimen sequenced was PBMCs or a T cell subset sorted from them (not recorded which). CDR3 in DNA: TGTGCCAGCAGCTTAGTTATTCGGGACAGGGGCTCTAATTCACCCCTCCACTTT. Protein sequence: CASSLVIRDRGSNSPLHF.